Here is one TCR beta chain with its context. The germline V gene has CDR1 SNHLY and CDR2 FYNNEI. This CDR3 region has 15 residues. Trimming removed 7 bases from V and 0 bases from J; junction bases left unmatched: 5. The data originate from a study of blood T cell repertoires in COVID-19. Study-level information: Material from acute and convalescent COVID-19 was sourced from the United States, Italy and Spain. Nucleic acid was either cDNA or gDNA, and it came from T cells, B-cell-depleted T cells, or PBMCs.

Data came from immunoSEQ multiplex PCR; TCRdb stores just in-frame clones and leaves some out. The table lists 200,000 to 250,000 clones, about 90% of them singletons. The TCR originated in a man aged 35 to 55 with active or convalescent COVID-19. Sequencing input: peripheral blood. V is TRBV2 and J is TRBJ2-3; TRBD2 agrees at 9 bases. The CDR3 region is CASTPTSGSTDTQYF. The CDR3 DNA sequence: TGTGCCAGCACCCCGACTAGCGGTAGCACAGATACGCAGTATTTT.